The source of this TCR beta chain is a study of PD-1 blockade in classical Hodgkin lymphoma. General study points: Newly diagnosed and completely responding patients shared comparable baseline diversity. The study found that TCR diversity rose significantly by C4D1 in CD4+ but not CD8+ cells.

This clone is deemed medium-sized. Antigen: not known. The method was immunoSEQ multiplex PCR; TCRdb's version includes in-frame clones alone and lacks a portion of them. The sample yields fewer than 30,000 clones, over 60% seen once. Noted time point: cycle 4 day 1 (C4D1), after more than five weeks of nivolumab. All patients relapsed after autologous stem cell transplantation, and brentuximab vedotin exposure varied. Germline-derived CDR1 and CDR2 are GTSNPN and SVGIG (reference sequence). This CDR3 region has 11 residues. V lost 3 bases and J lost 8, with 10 bases in between. The sequence was collected from a human donor with classical Hodgkin lymphoma. V and J are TRBV30 and TRBJ1-2, with no clear D. The starting material was peripheral blood mononuclear cells (PBMCs), obtained before the fourth cycle of nivolumab. CDR3 nucleotides: TGTGCCTGGAGACCGGGATTGGGCTACACCTTC. Translated, it gives CAWRPGLGYTF.